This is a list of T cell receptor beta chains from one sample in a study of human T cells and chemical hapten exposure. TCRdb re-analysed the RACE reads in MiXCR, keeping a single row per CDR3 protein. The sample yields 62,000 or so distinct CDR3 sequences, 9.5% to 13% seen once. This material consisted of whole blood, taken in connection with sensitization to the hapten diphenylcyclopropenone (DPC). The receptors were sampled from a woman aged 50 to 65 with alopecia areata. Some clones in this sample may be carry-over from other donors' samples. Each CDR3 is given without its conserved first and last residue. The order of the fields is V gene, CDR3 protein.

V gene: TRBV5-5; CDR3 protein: ASSLALSGANVLT
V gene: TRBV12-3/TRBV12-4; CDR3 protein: ASRRLGTEAF
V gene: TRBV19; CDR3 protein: ASSIPGQGNGELF
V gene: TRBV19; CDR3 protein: ASSINGRLSNQPQH
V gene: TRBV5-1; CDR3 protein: ASSRDRGNTEAF
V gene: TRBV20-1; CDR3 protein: SARALPIRDRVYEQY
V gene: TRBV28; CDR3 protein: ASSLGGRSTDTQY
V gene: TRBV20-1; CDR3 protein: SAQGDNQPQH
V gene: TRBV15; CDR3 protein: ATSRVGQGYNEQF
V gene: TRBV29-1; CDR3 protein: SGRGLYGTQY
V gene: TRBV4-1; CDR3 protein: ASSQDGTTSYEQY
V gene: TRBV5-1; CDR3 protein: ASSWGLGATNYNEQF
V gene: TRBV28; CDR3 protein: ASRLPGNQPQH
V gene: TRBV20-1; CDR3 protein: SAKETTHTDTQY
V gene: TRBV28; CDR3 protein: ASSPTDKGNTGELF
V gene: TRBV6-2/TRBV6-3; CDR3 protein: ASRLGGQGYHEQY
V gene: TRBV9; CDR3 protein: ASSFDGRVLPLGETQY
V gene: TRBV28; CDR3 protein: ASRGQGLGSPLH
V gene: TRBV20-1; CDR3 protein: SALGLAAQY
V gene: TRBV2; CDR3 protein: ASGLSSYEQY
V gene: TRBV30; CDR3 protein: AWSELVSRSEQY
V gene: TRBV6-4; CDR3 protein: ATGKGRTDTQY
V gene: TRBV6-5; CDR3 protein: ASSPWGQRLQPQH
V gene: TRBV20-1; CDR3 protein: SARDQRGITEAF
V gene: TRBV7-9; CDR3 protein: ASSPAGGRNNEQF
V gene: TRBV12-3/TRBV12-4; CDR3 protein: ASSLASWDNYNEQF
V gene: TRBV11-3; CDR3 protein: ASSATGMNTGELF
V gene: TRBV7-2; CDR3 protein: ASSAETVWTSPLH
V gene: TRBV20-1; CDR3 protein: SARDPLGDEQY
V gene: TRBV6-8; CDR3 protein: ASSYGGLSQETQY
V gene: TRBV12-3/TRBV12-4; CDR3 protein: ASSLLGADTQY
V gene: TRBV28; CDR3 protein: AIGGPGVQETQY
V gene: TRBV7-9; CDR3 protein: ASSLAGGGGYT
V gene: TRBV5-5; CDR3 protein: ASSQLGGQGFEKLF
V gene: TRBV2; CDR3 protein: ASSEGWGLEQF
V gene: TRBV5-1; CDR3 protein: ASSPGTGGFSTDTQY
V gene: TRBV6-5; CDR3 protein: ASSYSNSKGAGYT
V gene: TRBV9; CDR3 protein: ASSVTTGTGEQF
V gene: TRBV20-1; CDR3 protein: SARDGGTVNTGELF
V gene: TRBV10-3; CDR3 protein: ASRREGSYEQY
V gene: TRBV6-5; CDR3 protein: ASSGNTEAF
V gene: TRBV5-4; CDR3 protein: ASSPGGQTQY
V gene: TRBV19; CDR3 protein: ASSMTAGVLGELF
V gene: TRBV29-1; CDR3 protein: SAENTGELF
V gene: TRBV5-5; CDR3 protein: ASSLEATAYYEQY
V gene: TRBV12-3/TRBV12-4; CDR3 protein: ASSIPPGGLAGGIWSYNEQF
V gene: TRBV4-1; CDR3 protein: ASSSGTGNRHEQF
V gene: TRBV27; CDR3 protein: ASSFTGIANYGYT
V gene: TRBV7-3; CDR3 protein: ASSLSGTGDTQY
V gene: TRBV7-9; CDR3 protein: ASSPTGRNTEAF
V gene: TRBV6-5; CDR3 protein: ASSIRPGQLNTGELF
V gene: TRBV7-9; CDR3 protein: ASSLDRGMNTEAF
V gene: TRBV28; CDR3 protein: ASSPPGGSHEQY
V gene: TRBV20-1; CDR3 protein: SARDQRVSEAF
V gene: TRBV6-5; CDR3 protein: ASSYSNSRSGHRNTDTQY